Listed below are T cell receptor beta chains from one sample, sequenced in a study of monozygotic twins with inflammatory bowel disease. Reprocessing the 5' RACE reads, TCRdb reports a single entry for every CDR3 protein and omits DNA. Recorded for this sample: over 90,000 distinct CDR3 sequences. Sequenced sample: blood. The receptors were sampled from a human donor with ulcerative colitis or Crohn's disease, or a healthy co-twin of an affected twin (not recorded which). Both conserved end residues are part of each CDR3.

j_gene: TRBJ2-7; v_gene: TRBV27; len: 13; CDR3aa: CASSLLDRAEQYF
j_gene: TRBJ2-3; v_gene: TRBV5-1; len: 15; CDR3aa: CASSDGTSGSDTQYF
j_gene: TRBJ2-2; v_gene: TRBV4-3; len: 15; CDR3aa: CASSQDGLPTGELFF
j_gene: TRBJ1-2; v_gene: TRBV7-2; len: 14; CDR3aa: CASSLVRTAYGYTF
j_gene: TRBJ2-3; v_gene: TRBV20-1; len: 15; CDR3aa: CSARKTSGRADTQYF
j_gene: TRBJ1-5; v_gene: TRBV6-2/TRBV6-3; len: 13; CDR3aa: CASTDYSNQPQHF
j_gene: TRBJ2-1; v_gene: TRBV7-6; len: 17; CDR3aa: CASSLGGSAGSYNEQFF
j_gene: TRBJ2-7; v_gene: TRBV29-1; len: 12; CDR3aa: CSAGQGVYEQYF
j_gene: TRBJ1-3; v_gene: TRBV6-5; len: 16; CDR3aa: CASSYRLGGSGNTIYF
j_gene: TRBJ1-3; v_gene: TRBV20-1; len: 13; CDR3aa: CSARAGVLNTIYF
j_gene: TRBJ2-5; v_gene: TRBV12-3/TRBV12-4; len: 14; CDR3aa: CASSLIGAQETQYF